This T cell receptor (beta chain) derives from a study of T cells in localized non-small cell lung cancer. General study findings and limits: The study detected a median about 60 of the top 100 tumor clones in adjacent lung. In the blood, greater T cell density corresponded to longer overall survival.

Concerning this clone itself: Its target is unknown.

Assay: immunoSEQ multiplex PCR; the TCRdb copy retains only in-frame clones and omits some. The sample has about 31,000 clones, 85% to 95% seen once. From germline, CDR1 is KGHSH and CDR2 LQKENI. V was clipped by 6 bases and J by 1 base, with 12 bases between them. The CDR3 sequence is 14 residues long. The sequence came from a woman aged 40-75 years with stage I lung adenocarcinoma. The rearrangement uses TRBV18 and TRBJ1-1, with TRBD1 as a possible D gene (6 bases). Sequencing was performed on peripheral blood, taken before any cancer treatment. Written as DNA, the CDR3 is TGTGCCAGCTCCTCGACAGGACCGAACACTGAAGCTTTCTTT. The encoded protein is CASSSTGPNTEAFF.